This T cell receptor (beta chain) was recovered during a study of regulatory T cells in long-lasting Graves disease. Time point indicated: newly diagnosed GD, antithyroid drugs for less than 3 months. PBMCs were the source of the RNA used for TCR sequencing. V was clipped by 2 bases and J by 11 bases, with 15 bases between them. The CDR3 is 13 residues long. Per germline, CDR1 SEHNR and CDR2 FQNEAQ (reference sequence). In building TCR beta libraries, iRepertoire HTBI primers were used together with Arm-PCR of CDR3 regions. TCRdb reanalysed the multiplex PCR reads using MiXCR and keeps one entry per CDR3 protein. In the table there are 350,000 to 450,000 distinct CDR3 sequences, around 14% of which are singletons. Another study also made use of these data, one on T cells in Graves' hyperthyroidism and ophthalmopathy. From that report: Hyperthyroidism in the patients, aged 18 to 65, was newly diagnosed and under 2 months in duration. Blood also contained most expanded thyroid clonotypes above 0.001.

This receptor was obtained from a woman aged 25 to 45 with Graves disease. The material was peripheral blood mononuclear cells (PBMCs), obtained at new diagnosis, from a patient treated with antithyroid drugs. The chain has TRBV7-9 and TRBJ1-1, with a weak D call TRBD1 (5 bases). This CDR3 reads CASSLRRETAAFF. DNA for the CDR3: TGTGCCAGCAGCTTAAGGCGAGAGACAGCGGCTTTCTTT.